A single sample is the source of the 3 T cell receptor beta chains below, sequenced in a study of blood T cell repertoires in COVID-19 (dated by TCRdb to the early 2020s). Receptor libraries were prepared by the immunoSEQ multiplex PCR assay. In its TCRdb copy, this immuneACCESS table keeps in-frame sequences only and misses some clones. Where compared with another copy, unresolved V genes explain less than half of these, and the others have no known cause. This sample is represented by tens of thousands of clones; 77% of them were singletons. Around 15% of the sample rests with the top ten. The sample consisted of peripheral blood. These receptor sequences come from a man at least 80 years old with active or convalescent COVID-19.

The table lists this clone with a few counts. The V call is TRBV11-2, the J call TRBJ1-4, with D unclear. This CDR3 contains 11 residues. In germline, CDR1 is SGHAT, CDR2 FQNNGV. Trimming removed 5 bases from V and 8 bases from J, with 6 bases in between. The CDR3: CASSQREKLFF. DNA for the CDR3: TGTGCCAGCAGCCAGCGAGAAAAACTGTTTTTT.

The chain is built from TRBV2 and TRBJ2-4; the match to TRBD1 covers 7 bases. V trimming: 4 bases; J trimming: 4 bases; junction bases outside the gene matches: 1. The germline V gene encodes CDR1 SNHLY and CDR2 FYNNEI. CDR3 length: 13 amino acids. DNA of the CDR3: TGTGCCAGCAGTGTGGGACAGAAAAACATTCAGTACTTC. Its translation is CASSVGQKNIQYF.

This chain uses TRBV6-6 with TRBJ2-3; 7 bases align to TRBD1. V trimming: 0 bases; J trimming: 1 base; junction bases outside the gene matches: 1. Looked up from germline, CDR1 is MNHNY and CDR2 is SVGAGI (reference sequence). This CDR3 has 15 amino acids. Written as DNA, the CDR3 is TGTGCCAGCAGTTACTCAGGGGGCGGCACAGATACGCAGTATTTT. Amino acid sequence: CASSYSGGGTDTQYF.